This TCR beta chain was obtained from a study of regulatory T cells in long-lasting Graves disease (dated by TCRdb to about 2021). About the investigation overall: Newly diagnosed Graves' disease patients had taken antithyroid drugs for less than 3 months. Patients with persistent Graves' disease were compared with patients with newly diagnosed Graves' disease using TCR sequencing and RNA sequencing of peripheral blood. A total of about 33 samples underwent TCR sequencing: some 13 from persistent and about 20 from newly diagnosed Graves' disease patients. The study was registered as a clinical trial and conducted in China.

This clonotype came up many times. The antigen this receptor binds is unknown. The input lacks base qualities; no much larger clone sits a single base away. Beyond this particular receptor, the publication reports: Preferential use of TRBV28, TRBJ1-2 and TRBJ2-5 was observed in persistent disease, whereas TRBV20-1 and TRBJ2-1 were favored in newly diagnosed disease. Patients with persistent disease shared more public clonotypes (around 2,500) than newly diagnosed patients did (around 980). Because the primary lesion, thyroid tissue, could not be accessed, the study looked at peripheral blood alone. Sequencing and analysis were limited to the TCR beta chain. Compared with newly diagnosed patients, persistent Graves' disease patients had lower TCR Shannon entropy and fewer highly expanded clones, which suggests clonal expansion. As a limitation, the authors acknowledged that the small sample size may reduce accuracy.

Library preparation employed multiplex PCR. TCRdb lists the instrument as Illumina HiSeq 4000. CDR3 regions were amplified by Arm-PCR with iRepertoire HTBI primers to construct TCR beta libraries. Before sequencing, the PCR products underwent gel purification. The authors' pipeline ran thus. Gene usage analysis of CDR3 amino acid clonotypes relied on the 60 or so TRBV and about 15 TRBJ segments identified across samples. COPE and FqMerger were used to merge filtered high-quality paired reads into contigs. Contigs were aligned with BLAST to IMGT TRBV, TRBD and TRBJ reference genes, and CDR3 was defined per IMGT. Highly expanded clones were defined as clonotypes with a frequency above 0.1%. Shannon entropy was used to measure repertoire diversity, and the Gini coefficient was used to measure V-J evenness. Clonotypes shared by more than one individual were considered public. The raw public data were reprocessed by TCRdb itself: fastp quality trimming at Q25, MiXCR clonotype calling, in-frame beta chains only. Each record represents a unique CDR3 protein, reported with the most common genes and DNA among its rows. The V and J calls follow TCRdb's processing rather than the paper's. The sample includes roughly 610,000 distinct CDR3 sequences, with roughly a sixth observed a single time. The ten top clones hold approximately 12% of the sample.

Explained via the paper, the time point label denotes: newly diagnosed GD, antithyroid drugs for less than 3 months. For both TCR sequencing and RNA sequencing, RNA was extracted from PBMCs in TRIzol. The diagnosis of Graves' disease followed American Thyroid Association guidelines. Recruitment of patients was carried out at an endocrinology department in Xi'an, China. From each patient, around 9 milliliters of peripheral blood was collected into an EDTA anticoagulant tube. Ficoll Paque Plus density gradient separation was used to isolate PBMCs, and no further T cell sorting was performed. RNA quality was checked with an Agilent 2100 Bioanalyzer and agarose gel, and concentration with a NanoDrop 2000. The CDR3 holds 14 amino acids from the cysteine to the phenylalanine. The sequence is cut down to CDR3 DNA, 42 bases in frame from base 1. Relative to germline, V is 6 bases shorter and J is 5 bases shorter, with 16 bases between their ends.

The sample was also reused in another study, on T cells in Graves' hyperthyroidism and ophthalmopathy. That second report states: Graves' hyperthyroidism was defined as stable when no progression to ophthalmopathy occurred over 18 months of follow-up. Hyperthyroidism patients were aged 18 to 65 years and newly diagnosed, with disease duration of less than 2 months. The study excluded patients with uncontrolled infections, other autoimmune diseases, pregnancy or lactation. Diagnoses were based on clinical symptoms, serum thyroxine and TRAb, thyroid ultrasound and orbital computed tomography. The TCR CDR3 was subjected to a first round of RT-PCR using the HTBI primer set and the Qiagen OneStep RT-PCR kit. Most expanded thyroid clonotypes (frequency above 0.001) were also detected in blood, a finding suggesting that blood repertoires may reflect thyroid immune responses. A model built on a 13 V-J signature distinguished ophthalmopathy from stable hyperthyroidism, reaching 85% to 90% sensitivity and about 81% specificity in cross-validation and 80%/75% in testing. In validation, the model predicted progression to ophthalmopathy a median of roughly six months before onset, with about 67% sensitivity and 72.22% specificity. To identify TCR V-J signatures that set the groups apart, the researchers used a discovery cohort of 100 patients, made up of around 42 with Graves' ophthalmopathy and some 56 with stable Graves' hyperthyroidism. Prospective prediction of ophthalmopathy was tested in an independent validation cohort consisting of 18 to 20 hyperthyroidism patients and some 17 patients who later progressed to ophthalmopathy. The 75 to 100 discovery patients were randomly split 7:3 into training and test sets. Thyroid tissue and blood T-cell repertoires from six Graves' hyperthyroidism patients were also compared in the study. Once sampling was done, hyperthyroidism patients were given methimazole at a starting dose of 30 mg daily, whereas ophthalmopathy patients were given high-dose intravenous methylprednisolone. The libraries were constructed in a second round of multiplex PCR and then size-selected and purified. Sequencing of the libraries was done on an Illumina HiSeq2000 using paired-end 100 bp reads. Raw data were processed with SOAPnuke, discarding reads with adapters, uncalled bases, mean Phred below 15, or no exact constant-primer or identifier match. COPE v1.2.5 was used to merge the high-quality paired reads, and each unique nucleotide sequence was defined as a clonotype. MiTCR v1.1 was used to align clonotypes to the IMGT TRBV, TRBD and TRBJ reference segments. The analysis was restricted to V-J combinations with a frequency above 0.0001, which together covered 99.2% of the repertoires. A TCS score was defined as the ratio between F50 (clonal expansion) and ExV (chaos), using BLOSUM62-based TCRdist between CDR3 peptides within each V-J. Welch's t-statistics and random forest reduced roughly 530 V-J features to 10 to 15, which were used in a naive Bayes classifier (R e1071). No statistical method was used to set the sample size in advance, and investigators knew the group allocation. According to the paper, TCR Vbeta CDR3 sequencing was carried out on 120 to 150 peripheral blood samples, which came from more than 40 ophthalmopathy, roughly 75 hyperthyroidism and about 17 progressor patients.

The rearranged segments are TRBV12-3 or TRBV12-4 and TRBJ1-2; the D gene is unclear. The receptor comes from a man in his late teens or twenties with Graves disease. Donor details come from another sample of the same person, matched by shared clones. The source material was peripheral blood mononuclear cells (PBMCs), sampled at new diagnosis, from a patient treated with antithyroid drugs. The CDR3 here reads CASRATDFEYGYTF. The DNA reads TGTGCCAGCAGAGCAACAGATTTTGAATATGGCTACACCTTC.